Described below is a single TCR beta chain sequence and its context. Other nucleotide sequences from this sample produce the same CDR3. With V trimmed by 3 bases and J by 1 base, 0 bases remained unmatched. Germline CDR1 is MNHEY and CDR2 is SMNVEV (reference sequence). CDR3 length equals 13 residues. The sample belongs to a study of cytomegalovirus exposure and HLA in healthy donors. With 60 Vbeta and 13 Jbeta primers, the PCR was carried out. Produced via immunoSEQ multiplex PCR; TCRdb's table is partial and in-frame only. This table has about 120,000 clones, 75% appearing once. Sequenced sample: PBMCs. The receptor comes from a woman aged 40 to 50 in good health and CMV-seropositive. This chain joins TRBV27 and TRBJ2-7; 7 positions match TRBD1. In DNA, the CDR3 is TGTGCCAGCAGTTTGGGACAGTCCTACGAGCAGTACTTC. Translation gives CASSLGQSYEQYF.